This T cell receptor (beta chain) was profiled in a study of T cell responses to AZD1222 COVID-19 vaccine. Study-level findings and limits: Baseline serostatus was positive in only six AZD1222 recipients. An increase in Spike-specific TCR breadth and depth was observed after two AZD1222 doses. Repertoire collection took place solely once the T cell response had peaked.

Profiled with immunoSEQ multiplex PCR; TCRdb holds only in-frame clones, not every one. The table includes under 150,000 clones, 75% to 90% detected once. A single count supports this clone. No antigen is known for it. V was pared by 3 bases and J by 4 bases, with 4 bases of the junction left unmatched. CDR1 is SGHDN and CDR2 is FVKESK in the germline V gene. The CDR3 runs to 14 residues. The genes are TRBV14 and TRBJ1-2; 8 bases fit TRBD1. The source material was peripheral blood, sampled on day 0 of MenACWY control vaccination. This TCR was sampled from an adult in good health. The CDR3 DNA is TGTGCCAGCAGCCACCACAGGGGGGCCTATGGCTACACCTTC. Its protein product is CASSHHRGAYGYTF.